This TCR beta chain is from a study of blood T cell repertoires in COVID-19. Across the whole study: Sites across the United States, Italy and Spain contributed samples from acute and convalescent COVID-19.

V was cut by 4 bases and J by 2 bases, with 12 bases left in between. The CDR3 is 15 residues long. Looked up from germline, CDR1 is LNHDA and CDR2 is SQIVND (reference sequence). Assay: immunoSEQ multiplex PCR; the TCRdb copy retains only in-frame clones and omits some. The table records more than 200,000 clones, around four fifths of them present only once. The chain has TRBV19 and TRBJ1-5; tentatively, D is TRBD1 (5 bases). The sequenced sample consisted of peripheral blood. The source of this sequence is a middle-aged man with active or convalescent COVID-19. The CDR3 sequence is CASSTQGGGNQPQHF. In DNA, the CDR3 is TGTGCCAGTAGTACTCAGGGCGGGGGCAATCAGCCCCAGCATTTT.